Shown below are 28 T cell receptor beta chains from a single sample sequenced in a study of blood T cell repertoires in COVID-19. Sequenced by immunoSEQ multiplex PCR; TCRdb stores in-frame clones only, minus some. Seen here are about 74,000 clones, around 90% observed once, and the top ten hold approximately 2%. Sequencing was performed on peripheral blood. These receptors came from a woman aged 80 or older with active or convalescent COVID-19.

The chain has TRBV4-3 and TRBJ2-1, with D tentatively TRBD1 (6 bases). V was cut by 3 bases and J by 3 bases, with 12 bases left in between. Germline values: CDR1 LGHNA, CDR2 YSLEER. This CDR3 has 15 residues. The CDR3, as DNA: TGCGCCAGCAGCCACCCAGGGGCTAACTACAATGAGCAGTTCTTC. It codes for CASSHPGANYNEQFF.

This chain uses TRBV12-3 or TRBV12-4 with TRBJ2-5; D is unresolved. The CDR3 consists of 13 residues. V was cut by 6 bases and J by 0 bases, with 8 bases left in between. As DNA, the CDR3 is TGTGCCAGCAGGAACAGTAACCAAGAGACCCAGTACTTC. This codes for CASRNSNQETQYF.

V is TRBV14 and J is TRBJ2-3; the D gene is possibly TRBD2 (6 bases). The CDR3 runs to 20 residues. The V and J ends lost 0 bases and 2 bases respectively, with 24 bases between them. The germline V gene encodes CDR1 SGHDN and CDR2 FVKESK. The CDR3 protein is CASSQDGRSGGAGNTDTQYF. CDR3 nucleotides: TGTGCCAGCAGCCAAGATGGCCGGTCCGGCGGAGCGGGCAACACAGATACGCAGTATTTT.

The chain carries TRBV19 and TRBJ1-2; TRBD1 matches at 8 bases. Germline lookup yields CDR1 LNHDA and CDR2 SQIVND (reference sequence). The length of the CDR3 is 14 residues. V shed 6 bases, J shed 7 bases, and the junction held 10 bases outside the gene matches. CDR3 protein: CASRYRGRLRGYTF. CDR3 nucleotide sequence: TGTGCCAGTAGGTACAGGGGGAGGCTTCGTGGCTACACCTTC.

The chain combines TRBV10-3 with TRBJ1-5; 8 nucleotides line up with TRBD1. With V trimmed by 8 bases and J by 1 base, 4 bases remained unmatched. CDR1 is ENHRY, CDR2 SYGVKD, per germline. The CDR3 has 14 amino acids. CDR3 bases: TGTGCCATCGGACGACAGGGGAGCAATCAGCCCCAGCATTTT. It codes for CAIGRQGSNQPQHF.

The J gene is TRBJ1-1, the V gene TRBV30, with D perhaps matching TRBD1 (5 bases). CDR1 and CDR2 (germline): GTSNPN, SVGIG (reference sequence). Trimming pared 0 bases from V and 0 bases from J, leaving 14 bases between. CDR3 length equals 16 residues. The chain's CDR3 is CAWSVRAGWMNTEAFF. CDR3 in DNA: TGTGCCTGGAGTGTACGGGCAGGGTGGATGAACACTGAAGCTTTCTTT.

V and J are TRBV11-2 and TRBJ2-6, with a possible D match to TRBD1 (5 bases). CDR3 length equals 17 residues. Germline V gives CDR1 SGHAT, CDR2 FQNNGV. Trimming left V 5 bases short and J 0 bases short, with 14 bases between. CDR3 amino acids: CASSNRLPTSGANVLTF. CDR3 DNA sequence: TGTGCCAGCAGCAACAGGCTCCCTACCTCTGGGGCCAACGTCCTGACTTTC.

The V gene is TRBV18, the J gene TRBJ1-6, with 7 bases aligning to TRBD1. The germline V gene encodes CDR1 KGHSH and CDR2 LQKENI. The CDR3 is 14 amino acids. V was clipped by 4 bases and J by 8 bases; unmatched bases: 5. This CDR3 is CASSRDSKDSPLHF. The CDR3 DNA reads TGTGCCAGCTCACGGGACAGCAAGGATTCACCCCTCCACTTT.

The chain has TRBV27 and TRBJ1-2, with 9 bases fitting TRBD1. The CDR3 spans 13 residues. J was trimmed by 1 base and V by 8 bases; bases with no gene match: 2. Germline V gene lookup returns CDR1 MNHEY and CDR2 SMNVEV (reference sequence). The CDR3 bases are TGTGCCAGCGGGACAGGGATTAACTATGGCTACACCTTC. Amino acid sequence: CASGTGINYGYTF.

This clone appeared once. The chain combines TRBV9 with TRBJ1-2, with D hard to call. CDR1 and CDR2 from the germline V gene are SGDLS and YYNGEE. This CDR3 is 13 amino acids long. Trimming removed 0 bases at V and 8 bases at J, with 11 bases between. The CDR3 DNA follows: TGTGCCAGCAGCGTAGGATTCGGAGGAGGCTACACCTTC. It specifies CASSVGFGGGYTF.

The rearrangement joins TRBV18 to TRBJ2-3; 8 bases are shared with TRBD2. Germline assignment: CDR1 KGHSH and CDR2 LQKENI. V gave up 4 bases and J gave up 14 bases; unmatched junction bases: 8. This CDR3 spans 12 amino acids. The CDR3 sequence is CASSQRTSLPYF. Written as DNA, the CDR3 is TGTGCCAGCTCACAAAGGACTAGCCTCCCGTATTTT.

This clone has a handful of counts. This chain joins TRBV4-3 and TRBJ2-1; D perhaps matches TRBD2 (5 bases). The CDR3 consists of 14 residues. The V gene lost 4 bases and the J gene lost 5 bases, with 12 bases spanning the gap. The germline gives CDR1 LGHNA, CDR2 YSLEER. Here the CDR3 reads CASSRGLANNEQFF. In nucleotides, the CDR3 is TGCGCCAGCAGCCGAGGTCTAGCAAACAATGAGCAGTTCTTC.

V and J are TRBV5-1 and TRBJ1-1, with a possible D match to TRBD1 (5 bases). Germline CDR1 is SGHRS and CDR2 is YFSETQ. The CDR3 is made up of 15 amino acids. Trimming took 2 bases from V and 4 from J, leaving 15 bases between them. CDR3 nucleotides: TGCGCCAGCAGCTTAGCTCAGGGTACGGGCACTGAAGCTTTCTTT. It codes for CASSLAQGTGTEAFF.

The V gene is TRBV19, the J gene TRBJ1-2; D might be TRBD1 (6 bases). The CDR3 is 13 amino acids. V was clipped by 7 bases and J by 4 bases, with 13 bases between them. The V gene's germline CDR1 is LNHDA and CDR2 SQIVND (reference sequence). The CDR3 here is CASNQQGSYGYTF. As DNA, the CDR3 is TGTGCCAGTAACCAACAGGGTAGCTATGGCTACACCTTC.

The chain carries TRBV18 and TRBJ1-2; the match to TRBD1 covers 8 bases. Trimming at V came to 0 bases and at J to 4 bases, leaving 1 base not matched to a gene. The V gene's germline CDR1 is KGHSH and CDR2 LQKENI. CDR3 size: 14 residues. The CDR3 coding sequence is TGTGCCAGCTCACCACCGGGGACAGGCTATGGCTACACCTTC. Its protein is CASSPPGTGYGYTF.

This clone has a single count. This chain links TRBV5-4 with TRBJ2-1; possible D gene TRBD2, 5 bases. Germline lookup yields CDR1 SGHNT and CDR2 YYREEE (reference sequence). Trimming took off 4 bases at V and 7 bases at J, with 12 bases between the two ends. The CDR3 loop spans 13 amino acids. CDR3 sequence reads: CASSTGVGNEQFF. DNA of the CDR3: TGTGCCAGCAGCACCGGGGTTGGGAATGAGCAGTTCTTC.

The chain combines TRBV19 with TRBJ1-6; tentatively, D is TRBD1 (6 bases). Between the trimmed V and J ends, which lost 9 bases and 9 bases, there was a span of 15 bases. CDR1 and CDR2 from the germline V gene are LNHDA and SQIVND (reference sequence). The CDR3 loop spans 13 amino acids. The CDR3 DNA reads TGTGCCAGCCGGGGGGCAGGCGGTTCACCCCTCCACTTT. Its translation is CASRGAGGSPLHF.

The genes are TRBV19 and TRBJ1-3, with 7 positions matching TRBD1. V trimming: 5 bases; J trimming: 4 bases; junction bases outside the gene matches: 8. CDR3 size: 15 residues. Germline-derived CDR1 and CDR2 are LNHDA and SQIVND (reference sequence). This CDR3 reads CASSPRTGPGNTIYF. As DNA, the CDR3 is TGTGCCAGTAGTCCGCGGACAGGTCCCGGAAACACCATATATTTT. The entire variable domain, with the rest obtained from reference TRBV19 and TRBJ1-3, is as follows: DGGITQSPKYLFRKEGQNVTLSCEQNLNHDAMYWYRQDPGQGLRLIYYSQIVNDFQKGDIAEGYSVSREKKESFPLTVTSAQKNPTAFYLCASSPRTGPGNTIYFGEGSWLTVV.

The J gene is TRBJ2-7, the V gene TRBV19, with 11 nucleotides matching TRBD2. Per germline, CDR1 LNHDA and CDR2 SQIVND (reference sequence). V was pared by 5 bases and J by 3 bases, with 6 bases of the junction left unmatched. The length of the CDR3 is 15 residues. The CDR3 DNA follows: TGTGCCAGTAGTCTTAGCGGGGGGGGACTCTACGAGCAGTACTTC. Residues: CASSLSGGGLYEQYF.

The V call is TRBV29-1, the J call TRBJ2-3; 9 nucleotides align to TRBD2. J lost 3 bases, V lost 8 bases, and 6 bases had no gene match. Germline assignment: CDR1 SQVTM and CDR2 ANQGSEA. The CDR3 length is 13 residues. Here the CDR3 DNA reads TGCAGCCGTAGCGGGGGAGGAACAGATACGCAGTATTTT. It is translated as CSRSGGGTDTQYF.

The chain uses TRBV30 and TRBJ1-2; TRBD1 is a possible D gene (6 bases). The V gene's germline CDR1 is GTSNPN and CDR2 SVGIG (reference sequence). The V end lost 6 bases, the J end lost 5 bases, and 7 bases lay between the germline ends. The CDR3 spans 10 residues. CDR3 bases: TGTGCCTGCAGGGGTTATGGCTACACCTTC. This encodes CACRGYGYTF.

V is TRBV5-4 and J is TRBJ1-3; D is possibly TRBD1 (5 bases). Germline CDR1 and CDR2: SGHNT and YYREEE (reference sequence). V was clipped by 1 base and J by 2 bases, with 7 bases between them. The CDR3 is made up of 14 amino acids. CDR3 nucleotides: TGTGCCAGCAGCTTGAAACAGGCTGGAAACACCATATATTTT. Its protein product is CASSLKQAGNTIYF.

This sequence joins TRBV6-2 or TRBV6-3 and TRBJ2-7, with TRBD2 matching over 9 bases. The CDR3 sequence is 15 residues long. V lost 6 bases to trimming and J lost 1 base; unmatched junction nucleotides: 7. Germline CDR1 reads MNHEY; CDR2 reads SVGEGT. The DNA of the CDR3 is TGTGCCAGCAGCCCCCAGCGGGGGGATTCCTACGAGCAGTACTTC. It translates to CASSPQRGDSYEQYF.

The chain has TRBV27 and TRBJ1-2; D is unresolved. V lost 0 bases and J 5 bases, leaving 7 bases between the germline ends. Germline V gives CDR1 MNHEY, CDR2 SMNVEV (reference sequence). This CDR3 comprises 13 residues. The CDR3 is CASSLSSGYGYTF. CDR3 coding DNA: TGTGCCAGCAGTTTATCTTCCGGTTATGGCTACACCTTC.

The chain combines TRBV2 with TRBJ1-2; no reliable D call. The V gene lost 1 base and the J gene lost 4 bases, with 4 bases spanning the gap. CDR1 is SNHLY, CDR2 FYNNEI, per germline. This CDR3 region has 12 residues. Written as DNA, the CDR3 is TGTGCCAGCAGTGAAGTAGTCTATGGCTACACCTTC. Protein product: CASSEVVYGYTF.

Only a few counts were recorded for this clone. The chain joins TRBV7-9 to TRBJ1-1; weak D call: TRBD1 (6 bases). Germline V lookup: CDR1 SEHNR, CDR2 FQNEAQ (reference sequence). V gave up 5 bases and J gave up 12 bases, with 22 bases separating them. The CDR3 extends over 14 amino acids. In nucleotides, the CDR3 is TGTGCCAGCAGCCGGGACATACGGATTGAAAGAACTTTCTTT. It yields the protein CASSRDIRIERTFF.

The CDR3 nucleotides are TGTGCCAGTAGTACGACTAGCGGGAGGTACAATGAGCAGTTCTTC. Residues: CASSTTSGRYNEQFF. V usage is TRBV19 and J usage is TRBJ2-1, with TRBD2 matching 13 bases. This CDR3 is 15 amino acids long. The trim removed 4 bases at V and 4 bases at J, leaving 1 base unmatched. Germline V CDR1 and CDR2: LNHDA, SQIVND (reference sequence).

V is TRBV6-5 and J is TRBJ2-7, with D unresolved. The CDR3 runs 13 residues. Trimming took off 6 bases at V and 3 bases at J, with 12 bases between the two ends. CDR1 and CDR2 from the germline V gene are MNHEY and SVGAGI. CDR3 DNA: TGTGCCAGCAGCCGTTACAGAAACTACGAGCAGTACTTC. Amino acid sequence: CASSRYRNYEQYF.